This is a list of T cell receptor beta chains from one sample in a study of response to subunit inactivated influenza vaccine. TCRdb re-called the RT-PCR reads with MiXCR, one entry per CDR3 protein. The sample holds hundreds of thousands of distinct CDR3 sequences; 15% to 18% are singletons and the top ten take 11%. The sample in question was PBMCs from blood, obtained about 11 days after vaccination. These receptors came from a man between 50 and 59 years old who received an inactivated influenza vaccine. Each CDR3 is given with its conserved first and last residue. D genes are given only for firm matches. Some rows have no size entry. The others give once, few or many, or a class for an expanded clone.

j_call	d_call	v_call	clone_size	cdr3_aa	cdr3_nt
TRBJ1-5	-	TRBV12-3/TRBV12-4	-	CASRSGTQPQHF	TGTGCCAGCAGGTCCGGAACTCAGCCCCAGCATTTT
TRBJ1-5	-	TRBV18	-	CASSPPDGSQHF	TGTGCCAGCTCACCACCGGACGGCTCCCAGCATTTT
TRBJ2-1	-	TRBV7-2	-	CASSFSAASYNEQFF	TGTGCCAGCAGCTTCTCAGCGGCTTCCTACAATGAGCAGTTCTTC
TRBJ2-6	TRBD1	TRBV25-1	-	CASSESTGNYGANVLTF	TGTGCCAGCAGTGAATCGACAGGGAACTATGGGGCCAACGTCCTGACTTTC
TRBJ2-7	TRBD2	TRBV6-5	few	CASSYSLAGGYEQYF	TGTGCCAGCAGTTACTCACTAGCGGGAGGTTACGAGCAGTACTTC
TRBJ1-3	TRBD1	TRBV28	-	CASRGARRGPTSGNTIYF	TGTGCCAGCAGGGGGGCTCGCAGGGGGCCTACCTCTGGAAACACCATATATTTT
TRBJ2-1	-	TRBV6-2/TRBV6-3	-	CASSYAGQNYYNEQFF	TGTGCCAGCAGTTACGCGGGACAGAATTACTACAATGAGCAGTTCTTC
TRBJ2-1	TRBD2	TRBV19	-	CASTRLAGAMYNEQFF	TGTGCCAGTACCAGACTAGCGGGAGCGATGTACAATGAGCAGTTCTTC
TRBJ2-7	-	TRBV5-1	-	CASSLSGVYEQYF	TGCGCCAGCAGCTTGTCAGGGGTCTACGAGCAGTACTTC
TRBJ2-2	-	TRBV29-1	many	CSVVSSTGELFF	TGCAGCGTTGTTAGCAGCACCGGGGAGCTGTTTTTT
TRBJ2-2	-	TRBV28	few	CASQFPGQNTGELFF	TGTGCCAGTCAATTCCCGGGACAGAACACCGGGGAGCTGTTTTTT
TRBJ2-3	TRBD2	TRBV4-3	-	CASSYSGGQEDTQYF	TGCGCCAGCAGCTATAGCGGGGGCCAAGAAGATACGCAGTATTTT